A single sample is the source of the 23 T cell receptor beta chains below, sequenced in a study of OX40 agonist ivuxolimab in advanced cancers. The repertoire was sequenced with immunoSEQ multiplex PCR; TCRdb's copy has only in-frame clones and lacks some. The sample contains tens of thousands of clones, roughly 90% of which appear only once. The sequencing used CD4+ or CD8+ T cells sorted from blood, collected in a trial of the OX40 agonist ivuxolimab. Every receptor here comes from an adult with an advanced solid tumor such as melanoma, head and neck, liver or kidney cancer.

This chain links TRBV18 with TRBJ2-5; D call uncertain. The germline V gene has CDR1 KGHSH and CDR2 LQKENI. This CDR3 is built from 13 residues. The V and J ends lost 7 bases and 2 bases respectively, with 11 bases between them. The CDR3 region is CASLSPPQETQYF. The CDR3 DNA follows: TGTGCCAGCTTGTCCCCACCGCAAGAGACCCAGTACTTC.

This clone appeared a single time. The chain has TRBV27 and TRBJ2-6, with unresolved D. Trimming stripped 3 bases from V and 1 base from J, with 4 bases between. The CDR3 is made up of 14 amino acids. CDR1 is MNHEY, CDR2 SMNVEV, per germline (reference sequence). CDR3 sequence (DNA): TGTGCCAGCAGTTTTTTTTCTGGGGCCAACGTCCTGACTTTC. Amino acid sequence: CASSFFSGANVLTF.

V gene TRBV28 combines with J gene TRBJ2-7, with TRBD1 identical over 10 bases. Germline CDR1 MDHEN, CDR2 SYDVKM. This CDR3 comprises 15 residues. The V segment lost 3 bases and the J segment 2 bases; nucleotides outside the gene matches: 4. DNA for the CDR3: TGTGCCAGCAGTTTCCCCGGGACAGGGGCCTACGAGCAGTACTTC. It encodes CASSFPGTGAYEQYF.

The CDR3 protein is CASSFAGGGGYTF. For the CDR3, the DNA is TGTGCCAGCAGTTTCGCAGGGGGAGGTGGCTACACCTTC. The J gene is TRBJ1-2, the V gene TRBV28; 7 positions match TRBD1. CDR1 and CDR2 (germline): MDHEN, SYDVKM. The ends lost 3 bases at V and 7 bases at J; junction bases unmatched: 5. This CDR3 comprises 13 residues.

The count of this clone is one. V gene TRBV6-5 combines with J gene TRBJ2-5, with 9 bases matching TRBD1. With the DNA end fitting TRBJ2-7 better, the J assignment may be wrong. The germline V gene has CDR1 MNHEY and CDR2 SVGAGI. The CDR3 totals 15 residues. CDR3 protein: CASSYGGQGTYEQYF. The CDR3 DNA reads TGTGCCAGCAGTTACGGGGGACAGGGAACCTACGAGCAGTACTTC.

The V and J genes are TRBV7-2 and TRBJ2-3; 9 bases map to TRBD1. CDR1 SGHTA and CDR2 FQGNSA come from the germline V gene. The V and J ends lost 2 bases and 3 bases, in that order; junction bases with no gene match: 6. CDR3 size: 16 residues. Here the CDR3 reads CASSLLGQGPTDTQYF. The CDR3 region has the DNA TGTGCCAGCAGCTTATTGGGACAGGGCCCGACAGATACGCAGTATTTT. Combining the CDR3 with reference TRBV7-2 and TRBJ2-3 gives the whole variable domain GAGVSQSPSNKVTEKGKDVELRCDPISGHTALYWYRQSLGQGLEFLIYFQGNSAPDKSGLPSDRFSAERTGGSVSTLTIQRTQQEDSAVYLCASSLLGQGPTDTQYFGPGTRLTVL.

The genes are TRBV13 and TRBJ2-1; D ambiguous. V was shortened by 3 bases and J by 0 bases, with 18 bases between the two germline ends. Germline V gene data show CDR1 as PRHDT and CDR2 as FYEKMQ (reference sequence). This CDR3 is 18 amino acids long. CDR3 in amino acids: CASSFGSSDRSSYNEQFF. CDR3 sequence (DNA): TGTGCCAGCAGCTTCGGTAGCTCAGATCGGAGCTCCTACAATGAGCAGTTCTTC.

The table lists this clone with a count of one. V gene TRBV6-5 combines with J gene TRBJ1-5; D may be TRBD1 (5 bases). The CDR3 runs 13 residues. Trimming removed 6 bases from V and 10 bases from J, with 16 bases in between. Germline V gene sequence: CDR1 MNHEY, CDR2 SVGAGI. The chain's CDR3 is CASSPGRGGPQHF. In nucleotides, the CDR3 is TGTGCCAGCAGCCCAGGAAGGGGAGGACCCCAGCATTTT.

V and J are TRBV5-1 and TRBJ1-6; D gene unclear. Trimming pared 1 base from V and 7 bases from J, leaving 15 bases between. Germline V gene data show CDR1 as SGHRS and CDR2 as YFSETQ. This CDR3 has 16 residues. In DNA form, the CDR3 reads TGCGCCAGCAGCTTGCAAGGCTATTTGTCCAATTCACCCCTCCACTTT. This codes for CASSLQGYLSNSPLHF.

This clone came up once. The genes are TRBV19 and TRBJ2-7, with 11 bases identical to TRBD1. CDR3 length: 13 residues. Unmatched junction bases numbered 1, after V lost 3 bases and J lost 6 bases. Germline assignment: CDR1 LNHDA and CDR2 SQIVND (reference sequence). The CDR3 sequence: CASSMGTGGEQYF. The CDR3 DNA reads TGTGCCAGTAGTATGGGGACAGGGGGCGAGCAGTACTTC. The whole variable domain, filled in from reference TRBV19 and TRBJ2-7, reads DGGITQSPKYLFRKEGQNVTLSCEQNLNHDAMYWYRQDPGQGLRLIYYSQIVNDFQKGDIAEGYSVSREKKESFPLTVTSAQKNPTAFYLCASSMGTGGEQYFGPGTRLTVT.

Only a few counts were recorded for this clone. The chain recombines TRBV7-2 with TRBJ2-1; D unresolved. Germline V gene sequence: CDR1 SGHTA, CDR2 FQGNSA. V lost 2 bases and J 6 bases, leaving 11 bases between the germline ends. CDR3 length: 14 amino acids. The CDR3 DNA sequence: TGTGCCAGCAGCTTACCCTTGAGAGGCAATGAGCAGTTCTTC. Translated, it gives CASSLPLRGNEQFF.

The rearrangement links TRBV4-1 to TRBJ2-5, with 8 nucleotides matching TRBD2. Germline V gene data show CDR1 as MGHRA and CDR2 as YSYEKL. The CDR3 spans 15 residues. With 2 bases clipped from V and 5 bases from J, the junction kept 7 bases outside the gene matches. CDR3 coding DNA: TGCGCCAGCAGCCAACTTCCGGGACTAGGGGAGACCCAGTACTTC. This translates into CASSQLPGLGETQYF.

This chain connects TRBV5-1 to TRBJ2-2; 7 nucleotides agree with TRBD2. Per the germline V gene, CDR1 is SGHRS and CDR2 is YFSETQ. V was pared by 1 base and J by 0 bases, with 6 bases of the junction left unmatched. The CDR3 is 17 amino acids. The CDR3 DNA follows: TGCGCCAGCAGCTTGTACGGTGGGGGGGCGAACACCGGGGAGCTGTTTTTT. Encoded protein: CASSLYGGGANTGELFF.

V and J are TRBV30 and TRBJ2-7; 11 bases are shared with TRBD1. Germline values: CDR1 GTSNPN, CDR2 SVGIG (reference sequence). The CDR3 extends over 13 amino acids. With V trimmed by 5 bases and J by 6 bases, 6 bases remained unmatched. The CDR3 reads CAWARTGGSEQYF. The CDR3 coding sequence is TGTGCCTGGGCCAGGACAGGGGGCAGCGAGCAGTACTTC.

The CDR3 nucleotides are TGTGCCTGGAGGGCTAGACAGGGGTACGAGCAGTACTTC. This gives the protein CAWRARQGYEQYF. The chain is built from TRBV30 and TRBJ2-5; 8 bases fit TRBD1. The J call may be faulty, since TRBJ2-7 better matches the DNA end. From germline, CDR1 is GTSNPN and CDR2 SVGIG (reference sequence). The CDR3 loop spans 13 amino acids.

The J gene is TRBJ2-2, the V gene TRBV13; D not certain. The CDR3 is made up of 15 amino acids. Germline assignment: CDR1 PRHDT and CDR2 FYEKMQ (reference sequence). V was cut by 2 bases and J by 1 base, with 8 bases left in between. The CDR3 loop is CASSLTLGNTGELFF. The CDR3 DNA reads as TGTGCCAGCAGCTTAACCCTGGGGAACACCGGGGAGCTGTTTTTT.

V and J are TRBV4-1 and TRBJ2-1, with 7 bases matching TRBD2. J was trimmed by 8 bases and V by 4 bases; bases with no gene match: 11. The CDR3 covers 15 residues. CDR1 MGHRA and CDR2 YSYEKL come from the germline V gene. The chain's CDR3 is CASSPEGRESDEQFF. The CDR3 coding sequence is TGCGCCAGCAGCCCCGAGGGGCGGGAGTCCGATGAGCAGTTCTTC.

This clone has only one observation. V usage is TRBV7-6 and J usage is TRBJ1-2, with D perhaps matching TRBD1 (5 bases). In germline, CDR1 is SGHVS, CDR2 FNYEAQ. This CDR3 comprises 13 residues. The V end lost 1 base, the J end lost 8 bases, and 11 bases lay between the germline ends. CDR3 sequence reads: CASSLESTDGYTF. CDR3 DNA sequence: TGTGCCAGCAGCTTAGAGTCGACAGACGGCTACACCTTC.

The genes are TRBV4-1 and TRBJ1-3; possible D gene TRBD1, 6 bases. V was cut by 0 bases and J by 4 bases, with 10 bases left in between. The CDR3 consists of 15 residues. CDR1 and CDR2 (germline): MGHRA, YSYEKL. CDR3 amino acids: CASSQDRGRGNTIYF. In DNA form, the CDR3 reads TGCGCCAGCAGCCAAGATAGGGGGAGAGGAAACACCATATATTTT.

CDR3 sequence reads: CATSRDRDLDEQYF. In DNA, the CDR3 is TGTGCCACCAGCAGAGATCGGGACTTGGACGAGCAGTACTTC. The chain recombines TRBV15 with TRBJ2-7; possibly TRBD2 for D (6 bases). The CDR3 runs to 14 residues. The V and J ends lost 0 bases and 5 bases respectively, with 11 bases between them. Germline CDR1 reads LNHNV; CDR2 reads YYDKDF (reference sequence).

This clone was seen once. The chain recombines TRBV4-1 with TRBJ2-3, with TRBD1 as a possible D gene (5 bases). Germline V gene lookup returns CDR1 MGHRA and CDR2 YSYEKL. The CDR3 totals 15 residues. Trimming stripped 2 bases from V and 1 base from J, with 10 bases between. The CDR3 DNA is TGCGCCAGCAGCCAACCCCTCAGGGGCACAGATACGCAGTATTTT. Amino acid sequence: CASSQPLRGTDTQYF.

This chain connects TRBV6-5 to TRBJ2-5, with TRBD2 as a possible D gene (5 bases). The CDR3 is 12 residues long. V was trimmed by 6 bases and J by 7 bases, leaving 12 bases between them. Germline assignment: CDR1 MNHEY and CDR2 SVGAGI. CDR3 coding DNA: TGTGCCAGCAGGGTACTAGAGGGGACCCAGTACTTC. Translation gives CASRVLEGTQYF.

The CDR3 DNA reads TGTGCCAGCAGGGTACACGACTCACCCACAGGCACAGATACGCAGTATTTT. It specifies CASRVHDSPTGTDTQYF. The chain links TRBV4-2 to TRBJ2-3; D unclear. V was clipped by 6 bases and J by 1 base, with 20 bases between them. CDR1 and CDR2 (germline): LGHNA, YNFKEQ. CDR3 length: 17 amino acids.